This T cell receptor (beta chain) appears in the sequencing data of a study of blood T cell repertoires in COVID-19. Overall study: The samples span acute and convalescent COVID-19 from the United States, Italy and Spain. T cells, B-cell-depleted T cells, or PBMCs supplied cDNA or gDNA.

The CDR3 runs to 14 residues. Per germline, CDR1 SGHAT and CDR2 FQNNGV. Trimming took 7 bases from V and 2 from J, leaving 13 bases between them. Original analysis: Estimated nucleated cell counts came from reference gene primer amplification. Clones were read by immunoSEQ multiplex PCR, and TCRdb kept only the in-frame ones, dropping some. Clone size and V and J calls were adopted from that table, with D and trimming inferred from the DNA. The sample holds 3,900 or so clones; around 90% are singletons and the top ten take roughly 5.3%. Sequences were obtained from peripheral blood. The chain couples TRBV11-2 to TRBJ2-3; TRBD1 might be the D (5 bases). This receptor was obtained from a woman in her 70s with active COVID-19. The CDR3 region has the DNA TGTGCCAGCACCCTTCTGGGGCCCACAGATACGCAGTATTTT. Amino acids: CASTLLGPTDTQYF.